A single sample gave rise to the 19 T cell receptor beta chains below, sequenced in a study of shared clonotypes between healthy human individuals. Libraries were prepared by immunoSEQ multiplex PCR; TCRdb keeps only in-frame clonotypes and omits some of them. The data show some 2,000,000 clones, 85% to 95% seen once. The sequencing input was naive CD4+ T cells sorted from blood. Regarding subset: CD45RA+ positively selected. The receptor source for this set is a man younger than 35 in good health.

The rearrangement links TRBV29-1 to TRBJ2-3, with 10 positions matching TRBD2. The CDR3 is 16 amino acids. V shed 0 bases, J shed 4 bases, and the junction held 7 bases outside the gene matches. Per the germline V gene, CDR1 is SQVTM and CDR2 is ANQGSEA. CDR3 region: CSVEERASGRADTQYF. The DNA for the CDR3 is TGCAGCGTTGAAGAGAGGGCTAGCGGGAGAGCAGATACGCAGTATTTT.

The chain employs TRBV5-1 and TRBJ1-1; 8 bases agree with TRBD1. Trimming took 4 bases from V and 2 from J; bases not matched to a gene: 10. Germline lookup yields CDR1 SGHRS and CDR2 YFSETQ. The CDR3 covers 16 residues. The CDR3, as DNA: TGCGCCAGCAGCCCCCCGACAGGGGTCGCCAACACTGAAGCTTTCTTT. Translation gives CASSPPTGVANTEAFF.

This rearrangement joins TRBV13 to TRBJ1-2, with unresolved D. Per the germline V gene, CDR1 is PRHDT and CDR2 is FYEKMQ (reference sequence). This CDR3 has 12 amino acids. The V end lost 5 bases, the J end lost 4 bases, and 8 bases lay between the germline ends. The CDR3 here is CASSPIAYGYTF. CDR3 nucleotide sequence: TGTGCCAGCAGCCCCATCGCCTATGGCTACACCTTC.

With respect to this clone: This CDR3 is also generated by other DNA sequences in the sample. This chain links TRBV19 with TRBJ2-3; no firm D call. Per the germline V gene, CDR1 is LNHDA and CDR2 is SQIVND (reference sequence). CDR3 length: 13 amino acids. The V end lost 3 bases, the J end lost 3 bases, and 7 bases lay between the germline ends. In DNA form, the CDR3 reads TGTGCCAGTAGTATCCCCGGAACAGATACGCAGTATTTT. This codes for CASSIPGTDTQYF.

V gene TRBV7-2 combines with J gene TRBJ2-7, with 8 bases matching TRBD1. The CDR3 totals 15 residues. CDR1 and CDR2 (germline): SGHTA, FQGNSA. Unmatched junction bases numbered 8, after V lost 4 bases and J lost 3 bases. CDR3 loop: CASSSAGQVLYEQYF. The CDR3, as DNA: TGTGCCAGCAGCTCCGCGGGACAGGTACTCTACGAGCAGTACTTC.

CDR3 DNA sequence: TGTGCCAGCAGCTACGGGGCCGTACAGTACTTC. It specifies CASSYGAVQYF. The gene calls are TRBV6-5 and TRBJ2-7; D is perhaps TRBD1 or TRBD2 (5 bases each). Trimming took 6 bases from V and 10 from J, leaving 13 bases between them. The CDR3 has 11 residues. Looked up from germline, CDR1 is MNHEY and CDR2 is SVGAGI.

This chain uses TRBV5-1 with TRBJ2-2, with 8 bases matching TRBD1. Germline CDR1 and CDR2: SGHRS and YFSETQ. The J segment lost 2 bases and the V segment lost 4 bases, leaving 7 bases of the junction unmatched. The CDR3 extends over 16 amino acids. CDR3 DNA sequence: TGCGCCAGCAGCCTATGGACAGGGCGAAACACCGGGGAGCTGTTTTTT. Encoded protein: CASSLWTGRNTGELFF.

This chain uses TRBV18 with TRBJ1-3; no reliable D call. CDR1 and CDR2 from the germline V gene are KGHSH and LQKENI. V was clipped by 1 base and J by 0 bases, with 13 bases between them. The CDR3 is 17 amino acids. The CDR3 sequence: CASSPRWTEPSGNTIYF. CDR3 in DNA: TGTGCCAGCTCACCACGATGGACGGAGCCCTCTGGAAACACCATATATTTT.

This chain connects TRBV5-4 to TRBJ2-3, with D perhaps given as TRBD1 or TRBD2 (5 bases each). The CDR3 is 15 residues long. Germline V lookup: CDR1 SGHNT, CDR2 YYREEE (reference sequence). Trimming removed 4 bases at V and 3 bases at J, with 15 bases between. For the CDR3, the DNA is TGTGCCAGCAGCCCGGAGGCCTCAGGGACAGATACGCAGTATTTT. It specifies CASSPEASGTDTQYF.

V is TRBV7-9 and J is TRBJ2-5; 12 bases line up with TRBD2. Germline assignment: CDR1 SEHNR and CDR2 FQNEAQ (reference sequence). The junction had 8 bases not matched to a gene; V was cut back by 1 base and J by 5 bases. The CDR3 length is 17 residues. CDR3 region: CASSLETSGGFGETQYF. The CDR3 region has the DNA TGTGCCAGCAGCTTAGAGACTAGCGGGGGTTTCGGTGAGACCCAGTACTTC.

CDR3 in DNA: TGTGCCAGCAGTTACGCGATAGACCTCTACGAGCAGTACTTC. Its protein is CASSYAIDLYEQYF. The chain combines TRBV6-5 with TRBJ2-7, with unresolved D. Germline V gene sequence: CDR1 MNHEY, CDR2 SVGAGI. The CDR3 is made up of 14 amino acids. Deletions cut 2 bases from V and 3 bases from J, with 11 bases between.

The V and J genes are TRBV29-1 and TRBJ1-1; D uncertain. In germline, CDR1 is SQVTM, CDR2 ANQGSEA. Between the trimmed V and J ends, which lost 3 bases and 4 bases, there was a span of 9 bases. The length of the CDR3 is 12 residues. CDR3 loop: CSVDSWSTEAFF. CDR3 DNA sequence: TGCAGCGTTGACTCTTGGAGCACTGAAGCTTTCTTT.

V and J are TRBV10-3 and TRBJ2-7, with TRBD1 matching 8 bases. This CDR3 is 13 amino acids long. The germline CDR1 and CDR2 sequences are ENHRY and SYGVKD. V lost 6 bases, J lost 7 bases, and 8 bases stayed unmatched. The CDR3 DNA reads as TGTGCCATCAGCCCTGACAGGGGAGCGGAGCAGTACTTC. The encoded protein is CAISPDRGAEQYF.

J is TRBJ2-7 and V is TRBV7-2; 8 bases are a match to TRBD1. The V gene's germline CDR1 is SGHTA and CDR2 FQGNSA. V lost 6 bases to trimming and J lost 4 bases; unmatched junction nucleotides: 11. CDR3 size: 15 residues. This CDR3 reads CASSRRGTGQYEQYF. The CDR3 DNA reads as TGTGCCAGCAGTCGGAGAGGGACAGGCCAATACGAGCAGTACTTC.

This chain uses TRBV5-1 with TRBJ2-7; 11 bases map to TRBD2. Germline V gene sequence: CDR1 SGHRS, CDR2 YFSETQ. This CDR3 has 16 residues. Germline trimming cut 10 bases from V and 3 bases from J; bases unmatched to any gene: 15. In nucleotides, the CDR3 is TGCGCCGAGAGGACTAGCGGGTATCCTATCTTCTACGAGCAGTACTTC. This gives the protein CAERTSGYPIFYEQYF.

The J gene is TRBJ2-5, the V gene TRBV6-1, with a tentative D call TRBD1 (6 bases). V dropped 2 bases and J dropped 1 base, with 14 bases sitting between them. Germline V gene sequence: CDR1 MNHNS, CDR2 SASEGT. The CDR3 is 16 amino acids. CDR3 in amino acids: CASSERRTAFQETQYF. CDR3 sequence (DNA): TGTGCCAGCAGTGAACGGAGGACAGCTTTCCAAGAGACCCAGTACTTC.

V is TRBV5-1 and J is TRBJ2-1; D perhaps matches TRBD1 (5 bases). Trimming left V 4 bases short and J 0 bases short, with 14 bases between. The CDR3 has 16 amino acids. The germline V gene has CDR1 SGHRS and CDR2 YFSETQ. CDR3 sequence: CASSADQRGSYNEQFF. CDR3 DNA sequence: TGCGCCAGCAGCGCTGACCAAAGGGGCTCCTACAATGAGCAGTTCTTC.

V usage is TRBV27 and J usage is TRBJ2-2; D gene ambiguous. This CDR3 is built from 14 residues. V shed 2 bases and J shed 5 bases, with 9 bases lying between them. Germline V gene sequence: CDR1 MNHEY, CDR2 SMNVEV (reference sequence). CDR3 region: CASSLISKTGELFF. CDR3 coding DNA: TGTGCCAGCAGTTTAATTAGCAAGACCGGGGAGCTGTTTTTT.

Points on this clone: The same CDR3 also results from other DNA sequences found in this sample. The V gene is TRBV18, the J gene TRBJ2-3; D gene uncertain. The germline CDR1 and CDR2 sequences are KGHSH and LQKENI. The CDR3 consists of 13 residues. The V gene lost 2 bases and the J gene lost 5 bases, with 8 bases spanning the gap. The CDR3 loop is CASSPNPGDTQYF. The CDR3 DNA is TGTGCCAGCTCACCAAACCCAGGAGATACGCAGTATTTT.